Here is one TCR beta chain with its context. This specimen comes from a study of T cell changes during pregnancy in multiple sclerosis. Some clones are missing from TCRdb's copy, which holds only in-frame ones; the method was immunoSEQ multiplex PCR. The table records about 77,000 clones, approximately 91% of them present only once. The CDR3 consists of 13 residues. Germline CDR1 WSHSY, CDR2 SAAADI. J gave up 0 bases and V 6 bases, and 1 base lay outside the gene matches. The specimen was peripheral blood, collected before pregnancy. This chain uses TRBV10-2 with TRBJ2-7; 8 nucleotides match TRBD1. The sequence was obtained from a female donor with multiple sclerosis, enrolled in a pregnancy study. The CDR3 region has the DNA TGCGCCAGCAGGACAGGGGACTCCTACGAGCAGTACTTC. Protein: CASRTGDSYEQYF.